This note documents a single T cell receptor (beta chain) sequence. Its antigen remains unidentified. The data belong to a study of beta chain features in type 1 diabetes. Study findings and constraints: The study found moderately but significantly shorter TCRB CDR3s in all four CD4+ subsets of Type 1 diabetes patients.

The CDR3 extends over 14 amino acids. Per germline, CDR1 MNHEY and CDR2 SVGAGI. V lost 0 bases, J lost 2 bases, and 8 bases lay in between. Since all of the isolated RNA was reverse transcribed, expressed TCRB transcripts were what got sequenced. Clones were sequenced by immunoSEQ multiplex PCR, and TCRdb holds only the in-frame ones, with some missing. The sample shows about 340,000 clones, around 8.5% of them seen only once. This receptor was obtained from a man in his thirties or forties with type 1 diabetes. The chain combines TRBV6-5 with TRBJ2-7; D perhaps matches TRBD2 (6 bases). The sequenced sample was central memory CD4+ T cells from blood. The CDR3 DNA is TGTGCCAGCAGTTACTCGCTAGCGCCCTACGAGCAGTACTTC. The encoded protein is CASSYSLAPYEQYF.